This T cell receptor beta chain was profiled in a study of T cell responses to AZD1222 COVID-19 vaccine. Study-level findings and limits: Reports indicate that nearly half of spike-specific TCRs are directed at unmutated variant regions. There were repertoire samples only from the period after the peak T cell response.

Measured with immunoSEQ multiplex PCR; TCRdb has only the in-frame clones, and not every one. Altogether around 59,000 clones are present, 85% to 90% being singletons, with the ten largest covering 5% to 6.5%. The CDR3 sequence is 14 residues long. Germline values: CDR1 KGHSH, CDR2 LQKENI. Comment on this clone: Its matching antigen is unknown. A junction boundary mismatches the germline segment, possibly from a read error.

The V and J genes are TRBV18 and TRBJ2-5; D not certain. The receptor's source is an adult who received the AZD1222 COVID-19 vaccine. The sample was peripheral blood, taken 28 days after the second AZD1222 dose. The CDR3 DNA reads as TGTGCCAGCTCATCACCCGTGTACCAAGAGACCCAGTACTTC. Its protein is CASSSPVYQETQYF.